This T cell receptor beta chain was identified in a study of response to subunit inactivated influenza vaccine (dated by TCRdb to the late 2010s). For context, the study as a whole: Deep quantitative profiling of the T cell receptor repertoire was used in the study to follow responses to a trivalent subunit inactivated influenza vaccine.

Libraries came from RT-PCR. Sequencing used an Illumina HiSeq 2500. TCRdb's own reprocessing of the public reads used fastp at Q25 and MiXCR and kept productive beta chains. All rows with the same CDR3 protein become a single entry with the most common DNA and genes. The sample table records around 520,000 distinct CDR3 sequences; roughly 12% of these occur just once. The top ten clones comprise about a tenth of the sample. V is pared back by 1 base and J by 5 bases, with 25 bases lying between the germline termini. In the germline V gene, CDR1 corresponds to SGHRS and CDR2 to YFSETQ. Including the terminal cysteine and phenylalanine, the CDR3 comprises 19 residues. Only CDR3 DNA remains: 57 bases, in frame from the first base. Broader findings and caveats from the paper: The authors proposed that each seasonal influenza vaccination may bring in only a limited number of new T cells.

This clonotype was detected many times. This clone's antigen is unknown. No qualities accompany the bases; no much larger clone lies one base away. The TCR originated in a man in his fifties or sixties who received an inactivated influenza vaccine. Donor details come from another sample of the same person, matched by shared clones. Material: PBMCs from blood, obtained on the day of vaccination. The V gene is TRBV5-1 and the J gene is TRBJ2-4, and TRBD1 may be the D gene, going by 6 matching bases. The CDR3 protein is CASSLITGSHKGLQNIQYF. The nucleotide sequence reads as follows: TGCGCCAGCAGCTTGATAACAGGGTCGCACAAGGGTCTCCAAAACATTCAGTACTTC.